These 21 T cell receptor beta chains share one sample of origin, sequenced in a study of T cell changes during pregnancy in multiple sclerosis. Repertoires were generated with immunoSEQ multiplex PCR, while TCRdb's copy carries only in-frame clones and drops some. The sample has 30,000 to 40,000 clones; 89% are singletons. The sequenced sample was CD8+ T cells from peripheral blood mononuclear cells, obtained in the second trimester of pregnancy. These receptors originate from a female donor with multiple sclerosis, enrolled in a pregnancy study.

The chain uses TRBV5-6 and TRBJ2-1; a possible D gene is TRBD2 (6 bases). Germline V lookup: CDR1 SGHDT, CDR2 YYEEEE. V shed 4 bases and J shed 2 bases, with 10 bases lying between them. The CDR3 totals 14 residues. The chain's CDR3 is CASSPGTPYNEQFF. The CDR3 nucleotides are TGTGCCAGCAGCCCCGGGACTCCCTACAATGAGCAGTTCTTC.

V usage is TRBV6-6 and J usage is TRBJ2-1; 8 nucleotides match TRBD2. The germline gives CDR1 MNHNY, CDR2 SVGAGI (reference sequence). There are 16 residues in the CDR3. The trim removed 6 bases at V and 2 bases at J, leaving 9 bases unmatched. DNA of the CDR3: TGTGCCAGCAGCCTACGGGGGGGAGTGACCTACAATGAGCAGTTCTTC. Translated, it gives CASSLRGGVTYNEQFF.

This clone was counted a few times. The genes are TRBV7-8 and TRBJ2-7; D is possibly TRBD2 (6 bases). CDR1 and CDR2 (germline): SGHVS, FQNEAQ. The V gene lost 5 bases and the J gene lost 0 bases, with 20 bases spanning the gap. This CDR3 is built from 17 residues. The DNA for the CDR3 is TGTGCCAGCAGCCCGCTGCTGGCGGGGACCCCCTCCTACGAGCAGTACTTC. Amino acids: CASSPLLAGTPSYEQYF.

The chain employs TRBV7-8 and TRBJ2-7, with 13 positions matching TRBD2. Germline CDR1 and CDR2: SGHVS and FQNEAQ. J was trimmed by 4 bases and V by 6 bases; bases with no gene match: 21. The CDR3 is 20 residues long. Here the CDR3 DNA reads TGTGCCAGCAGTTTAAACTCCGACGGAGGACTAGCGGGAGTACGGTACGAGCAGTACTTC. Translated, it gives CASSLNSDGGLAGVRYEQYF. Variable domain in full (rest from reference TRBV7-8 and TRBJ2-7): GAGVSQSPRYKVAKRGQDVALRCDPISGHVSLFWYQQALGQGPEFLTYFQNEAQLDKSGLPSDRFFAERPEGSVSTLKIQRTQQEDSAVYLCASSLNSDGGLAGVRYEQYFGPGTRLTVT.

This chain joins TRBV6-1 and TRBJ1-2, with D perhaps TRBD1 (6 bases). CDR1 MNHNS and CDR2 SASEGT come from the germline V gene. The V end was cut by 1 base, the J end by 1 base, with 16 bases between. There are 17 residues in the CDR3. CDR3: CASSEGTAILLNYGYTF. Here the CDR3 DNA reads TGTGCCAGCAGTGAAGGGACAGCCATCTTACTTAACTATGGCTACACCTTC.

This sequence joins TRBV6-5 and TRBJ2-7; 11 bases are a match to TRBD1. J lost 5 bases, V lost 2 bases, and 5 bases had no gene match. Germline assignment: CDR1 MNHEY and CDR2 SVGAGI. The CDR3 runs to 15 residues. CDR3: CASSYQGQGVHEQYF. The CDR3 DNA follows: TGTGCCAGCAGTTACCAGGGACAGGGGGTCCACGAGCAGTACTTC.

The rearrangement uses TRBV30 and TRBJ2-5, with TRBD2 matching 10 bases. V lost 0 bases, J lost 2 bases, and 9 bases stayed unmatched. Germline CDR1 reads GTSNPN; CDR2 reads SVGIG (reference sequence). There are 17 residues in the CDR3. The CDR3 reads CAWSVAPISGGQETQYF. The CDR3 DNA sequence: TGTGCCTGGAGTGTAGCCCCAATTAGCGGGGGGCAAGAGACCCAGTACTTC.

The chain recombines TRBV4-1 with TRBJ2-7; D not certain. Germline CDR1 is MGHRA and CDR2 is YSYEKL. This CDR3 comprises 13 residues. V shed 3 bases and J shed 7 bases, with 13 bases lying between them. CDR3 nucleotide sequence: TGCGCCAGCAGCCATGTCAGTGGCCATGAGCAGTACTTC. It yields the protein CASSHVSGHEQYF.

The CDR3 region is CASSTGGEAFF. The CDR3 DNA reads TGTGCCAGCAGCACAGGGGGTGAAGCTTTCTTT. The chain carries TRBV6-5 and TRBJ1-1; 8 bases align to TRBD1. Germline V CDR1 and CDR2: MNHEY, SVGAGI. The V segment lost 6 bases and the J segment 7 bases; nucleotides outside the gene matches: 1. The CDR3 covers 11 residues.

The chain employs TRBV4-3 and TRBJ2-7, with 10 bases matching TRBD2. Germline lookup yields CDR1 LGHNA and CDR2 YSLEER. The CDR3 loop spans 17 amino acids. After removal of 0 bases from V and 3 bases from J, the junction contained 8 bases not matched to a gene. The CDR3 is CASSQDLGLAGVYEQYF. The DNA of the CDR3 is TGCGCCAGCAGCCAAGATCTCGGGCTAGCGGGAGTCTACGAGCAGTACTTC.

V and J are TRBV28 and TRBJ2-1, with D perhaps TRBD2 (7 bases). Trimming left V 4 bases short and J 3 bases short, with 22 bases between. This CDR3 has 18 residues. Germline V gives CDR1 MDHEN, CDR2 SYDVKM. Written as DNA, the CDR3 is TGTGCCAGCAGTTCTGGGGGCCCCGGGACTAAGTTCTACAATGAGCAGTTCTTC. Amino acid sequence: CASSSGGPGTKFYNEQFF.

The chain joins TRBV11-2 to TRBJ2-3; 11 bases map to TRBD2. The CDR3 runs 15 residues. The trim removed 1 base at V and 6 bases at J, leaving 3 bases unmatched. Germline V gene sequence: CDR1 SGHAT, CDR2 FQNNGV. The CDR3 protein is CASSLGPSGRDTQYF. As DNA, the CDR3 is TGTGCCAGCAGCTTAGGTCCTAGCGGGAGGGATACGCAGTATTTT. Combining the CDR3 with reference TRBV11-2 and TRBJ2-3 gives the whole variable domain EAGVAQSPRYKIIEKRQSVAFWCNPISGHATLYWYQQILGQGPKLLIQFQNNGVVDDSQLPKDRFSAERLKGVDSTLKIQPAKLEDSAVYLCASSLGPSGRDTQYFGPGTRLTVL.

The chain has TRBV6-5 and TRBJ1-3; D call uncertain. The CDR3 runs to 14 residues. The germline V gene has CDR1 MNHEY and CDR2 SVGAGI. Trimming cost V 2 bases and J 1 base, with 6 bases left between them. CDR3 sequence: CASSYRESGNTIYF. Written as DNA, the CDR3 is TGTGCCAGCAGTTACCGGGAATCTGGAAACACCATATATTTT.

The CDR3: CASSLASGGSYNEQFF. DNA of the CDR3: TGTGCCAGCAGTTTAGCTAGCGGGGGCTCCTACAATGAGCAGTTCTTC. The chain links TRBV27 to TRBJ2-1; 10 bases line up with TRBD2. V gave up 2 bases and J gave up 0 bases; unmatched junction bases: 1. The CDR3 is 16 residues long. Germline V gene sequence: CDR1 MNHEY, CDR2 SMNVEV (reference sequence).

DNA for the CDR3: TGTGCCAGCAGGCCGTTGGGACAGGGAACCCCAAGCTCTGGAAACACCATATATTTT. This encodes CASRPLGQGTPSSGNTIYF. V and J are TRBV27 and TRBJ1-3, with 9 nucleotides matching TRBD1. V dropped 6 bases and J dropped 0; count of bases not matched to a gene: 15. In germline, CDR1 is MNHEY, CDR2 SMNVEV (reference sequence). CDR3 length: 19 amino acids.

The gene calls are TRBV15 and TRBJ1-4; tentatively, D is TRBD1 (5 bases). The V gene's germline CDR1 is LNHNV and CDR2 YYDKDF (reference sequence). The CDR3 runs 15 residues. The V end was cut by 2 bases, the J end by 4 bases, with 11 bases between. CDR3 residues: CATSRTRQLNEKLFF. CDR3 nucleotide sequence: TGTGCCACCAGCAGAACTCGACAGCTTAATGAAAAACTGTTTTTT. Based on the CDR3 plus reference TRBV15 and TRBJ1-4, the full variable domain is DAMVIQNPRYQVTQFGKPVTLSCSQTLNHNVMYWYQQKSSQAPKLLFHYYDKDFNNEADTPDNFQSRRPNTSFCFLDIRSPGLGDTAMYLCATSRTRQLNEKLFFGSGTQLSVL.

V and J are TRBV6-4 and TRBJ2-3, with 9 bases fitting TRBD1. Germline CDR1 is MRHNA and CDR2 is SNTAGT. This CDR3 is built from 16 residues. J was trimmed by 5 bases and V by 0 bases; bases with no gene match: 6. CDR3 sequence reads: CASSDSTGTGKDTQYF. The CDR3 DNA reads as TGTGCCAGCAGTGACTCGACCGGGACAGGGAAAGATACGCAGTATTTT.

The CDR3 coding sequence is TGTGCCAGCATCGGGAGGGAGTCCTACGAGCAGTACTTC. Translated: CASIGRESYEQYF. The J gene is TRBJ2-7, the V gene TRBV2; 8 bases map to TRBD2. J lost 1 base, V lost 7 bases, and 3 bases had no gene match. The CDR3 spans 13 residues. The germline CDR1 and CDR2 sequences are SNHLY and FYNNEI.

The chain employs TRBV2 and TRBJ2-7; 9 positions match TRBD2. V lost 3 bases and J lost 5; bases outside the gene matches: 8. Per germline, CDR1 SNHLY and CDR2 FYNNEI. The CDR3 runs to 15 residues. In nucleotides, the CDR3 is TGTGCCAGCAGTGAGGGTGGCGGGAGGGCACACGAGCAGTACTTC. Translated: CASSEGGGRAHEQYF. The variable domain in full, completed from reference TRBV2 and TRBJ2-7, reads EPEVTQTPSHQVTQMGQEVILRCVPISNHLYFYWYRQILGQKVEFLVSFYNNEISEKSEIFDDQFSVERPDGSNFTLKIRSTKLEDSAMYFCASSEGGGRAHEQYFGPGTRLTVT.

The table lists this clone with a count of one. This chain joins TRBV7-9 and TRBJ1-2; TRBD1 is a possible D gene (6 bases). Trimming stripped 1 base from V and 4 bases from J, with 10 bases between. CDR3 size: 14 residues. Germline V CDR1 and CDR2: SEHNR, FQNEAQ (reference sequence). The CDR3 region has the DNA TGTGCCAGCAGCTTAGTCGCACAGGGCTATGGCTACACCTTC. Translated, it gives CASSLVAQGYGYTF.

The chain has TRBV4-1 and TRBJ2-2; 7 bases are a match to TRBD2. This CDR3 region has 14 residues. Germline lookup yields CDR1 MGHRA and CDR2 YSYEKL. V trimming: 4 bases; J trimming: 7 bases; junction bases outside the gene matches: 6. The CDR3 is CASSLLTSDGELFF. For the CDR3, the DNA is TGCGCCAGCAGCCTACTCACTAGCGACGGGGAGCTGTTTTTT.